The 15 T cell receptor beta chains below all came from one sample that was sequenced in a study of blood T cell repertoires in COVID-19 (TCRdb year 2020). The library was prepared using the immunoSEQ multiplex PCR assay. TCRdb obtained this table from immuneACCESS and retained in-frame rearrangements with V and J assigned. These tables miss some clones; where compared with another copy, unresolved V genes account for less than half of the shortfall, and the remainder is unexplained. In all, the sample holds a few hundred thousand clones, and roughly 85% of those were seen once. The ten largest clones represent about 6% of the sample. Sequenced: PBMCs or T cells enriched from blood (not recorded which). These receptors all stem from a woman between 35 and 50 years old who had recovered from COVID-19.

The V gene is TRBV27, the J gene TRBJ1-3; 9 nucleotides line up with TRBD1. CDR3 size: 16 residues. V dropped 3 bases and J dropped 2; count of bases not matched to a gene: 5. CDR1 and CDR2 from the germline V gene are MNHEY and SMNVEV (reference sequence). The DNA of the CDR3 is TGTGCCAGCAGTTTCAAAGGACAGGGGACTGGAAACACCATATATTTT. Translation: CASSFKGQGTGNTIYF.

Only one count was recorded for this clone. This chain connects TRBV2 to TRBJ1-1, with D perhaps matching TRBD1 (5 bases). The V and J ends lost 6 bases and 1 base respectively, with 15 bases between them. Germline loops: CDR1 SNHLY, CDR2 FYNNEI. The CDR3 runs 15 residues. CDR3 nucleotides: TGTGCCAGCAGGGCTCAGGGATGGGCGAACACTGAAGCTTTCTTT. It yields the protein CASRAQGWANTEAFF.

This clone has just one count. The chain links TRBV20-1 to TRBJ2-7; the D is unclear. The CDR3 runs to 13 residues. CDR1 DFQATT and CDR2 SNEGSKA come from the germline V gene (reference sequence). V gave up 3 bases and J gave up 4 bases, with 13 bases separating them. The CDR3 sequence is CSASNKNNYEQYF. The CDR3 DNA reads as TGCAGTGCTAGTAACAAGAATAATTACGAGCAGTACTTC.

The chain recombines TRBV19 with TRBJ2-7; possible D gene TRBD1, 6 bases. The CDR3 runs 14 residues. The germline CDR1 and CDR2 sequences are LNHDA and SQIVND (reference sequence). V lost 2 bases to trimming and J lost 1 base, with 9 bases between them. The CDR3 spells CASSIRQGSYEQYF. The CDR3 DNA sequence: TGTGCCAGTAGTATACGCCAGGGGTCCTACGAGCAGTACTTC.

The V gene is TRBV9, the J gene TRBJ1-3, with 9 bases aligning to TRBD1. The germline gives CDR1 SGDLS, CDR2 YYNGEE. The junction had 9 bases not matched to a gene; V was cut back by 3 bases and J by 5 bases. The CDR3 length is 16 residues. CDR3 DNA: TGTGCCAGCAGCGCTGGGGACAGGGATATTAGAAACACCATATATTTT. It codes for CASSAGDRDIRNTIYF.

The chain couples TRBV7-3 to TRBJ2-2; D remains ambiguous. The germline V gene encodes CDR1 SGHTA and CDR2 FQGTGA. CDR3 size: 14 residues. Deletions cut 0 bases from V and 8 bases from J, with 10 bases between. CDR3 nucleotides: TGTGCCAGCAGCTTAACGTCGACAAAAGGGGAGCTGTTTTTT. It codes for CASSLTSTKGELFF.

This rearrangement joins TRBV4-1 to TRBJ1-5; TRBD1 aligns across 8 bases. This CDR3 has 17 amino acids. V dropped 3 bases and J dropped 2; count of bases not matched to a gene: 9. Germline CDR1 is MGHRA and CDR2 is YSYEKL. CDR3 sequence: CASSQVFGTGGNQPQHF. The CDR3 coding sequence is TGCGCCAGCAGCCAGGTCTTTGGGACAGGAGGCAATCAGCCCCAGCATTTT.

In nucleotides, the CDR3 is TGTGCCAGCAGCACGGGACAGCCCGAAAGAGCCTACGAGCAGTACTTC. It specifies CASSTGQPERAYEQYF. The gene calls are TRBV7-8 and TRBJ2-7; 7 bases agree with TRBD1. V gave up 5 bases and J gave up 2 bases; unmatched junction bases: 12. CDR1 and CDR2 from the germline V gene are SGHVS and FQNEAQ. The CDR3 length is 16 residues.

The chain has TRBV5-1 and TRBJ1-6; D possibly corresponds to TRBD1 (6 bases). The CDR3 contains 15 residues. The ends were cut back, 4 bases at V and 7 bases at J, with 15 bases in the middle. Looked up from germline, CDR1 is SGHRS and CDR2 is YFSETQ. The CDR3 nucleotides read TGCGCCAGCAGCCCCGAGGGGGGGTGGAATTCACCCCTCCACTTT. Amino acids: CASSPEGGWNSPLHF.

The DNA of the CDR3 is TGTGCCAGTCGAACAGGACATAATTCACCCCTCCACTTT. Protein: CASRTGHNSPLHF. This chain connects TRBV28 to TRBJ1-6; the D gene is possibly TRBD1 (5 bases). Per the germline V gene, CDR1 is MDHEN and CDR2 is SYDVKM. CDR3 size: 13 residues. Trimming pared 9 bases from V and 5 bases from J, leaving 11 bases between. Looking up the rest from reference TRBV28 and TRBJ1-6 gives the full variable domain: DVKVTQSSRYLVKRTGEKVFLECVQDMDHENMFWYRQDPGLGLRLIYFSYDVKMKEKGDIPEGYSVSREKKERFSLILESASTNQTSMYLCASRTGHNSPLHFGNGTRLTVT.

This sequence joins TRBV5-5 and TRBJ2-7, with a tentative D call TRBD1 (6 bases). The CDR3 runs 15 residues. Germline values: CDR1 SGHKS, CDR2 YYEKEE (reference sequence). The V end lost 3 bases, the J end lost 1 base, and 14 bases lay between the germline ends. The CDR3 sequence is CASSSQNRASYEQYF. In DNA form, the CDR3 reads TGTGCCAGCAGCTCCCAGAACAGGGCTTCCTACGAGCAGTACTTC.

This clone was seen just once. CDR3 sequence reads: CAISWTSPPYEQYF. In DNA, the CDR3 is TGTGCCATCAGTTGGACTAGCCCTCCCTACGAGCAGTACTTC. The rearrangement uses TRBV10-3 and TRBJ2-7, with 8 bases identical to TRBD2. V gave up 5 bases and J gave up 2 bases; unmatched junction bases: 5. The CDR3 totals 14 residues. CDR1 is ENHRY, CDR2 SYGVKD, per germline.

Only one count was recorded for this clone. The chain recombines TRBV18 with TRBJ1-5, with TRBD1 identical over 7 bases. After removal of 2 bases from V and 7 bases from J, the junction contained 5 bases not matched to a gene. The CDR3 runs 14 residues. Germline CDR1 reads KGHSH; CDR2 reads LQKENI. CDR3 bases: TGTGCCAGCTCACCAGACAGGGCAGGCCAGCCCCAGCATTTT. Amino acids: CASSPDRAGQPQHF. The full variable domain, in which reference TRBV18 and TRBJ1-5 provide the parts outside the CDR3, is NAGVMQNPRHLVRRRGQEARLRCSPMKGHSHVYWYRQLPEEGLKFMVYLQKENIIDESGMPKERFSAEFPKEGPSILRIQQVVRGDSAAYFCASSPDRAGQPQHFGDGTRLSIL.

V is TRBV20-1 and J is TRBJ1-5; a possible D gene is TRBD1 (5 bases). Trimming cost V 3 bases and J 4 bases, with 16 bases left between them. The CDR3 is made up of 15 amino acids. Germline loops: CDR1 DFQATT, CDR2 SNEGSKA (reference sequence). The CDR3 here is CSASWGGKGNQPQHF. The DNA for the CDR3 is TGCAGTGCTAGTTGGGGCGGCAAAGGGAATCAGCCCCAGCATTTT.

V is TRBV2 and J is TRBJ1-6; D is possibly TRBD1 (5 bases). The CDR3 contains 15 residues. V was pared by 4 bases and J by 5 bases, with 12 bases between. Germline-derived CDR1 and CDR2 are SNHLY and FYNNEI. The CDR3 reads CASSGGGVNNSPLHF. The CDR3 DNA reads as TGTGCCAGCAGTGGGGGGGGTGTAAATAATTCACCCCTCCACTTT.